Listed here are 18 T cell receptor beta chains from one sample, sequenced in a study of control samples from healthy donors and cancer patients. Profiling relied on immunoSEQ multiplex PCR, and the TCRdb table lists in-frame clones only, not all of them. The profile covers roughly 450,000 clones, with 75% to 95% appearing a single time and around 6.4% taken by the ten largest. The sequenced sample was PBMCs. Receptor source: a man in his forties or fifties with head and neck cancer.

This clone has just one count. V is TRBV19 and J is TRBJ1-5; 8 bases align to TRBD1. There are 16 residues in the CDR3. Germline-derived CDR1 and CDR2 are LNHDA and SQIVND (reference sequence). V gave up 2 bases and J gave up 7 bases; unmatched junction bases: 10. CDR3 residues: CASSIIDRGRGQPQHF. The CDR3 DNA follows: TGTGCCAGTAGTATAATTGACAGGGGAAGAGGACAGCCCCAGCATTTT.

V and J are TRBV6-4 and TRBJ1-2, with D possibly matching TRBD1 (5 bases). Germline V gives CDR1 MRHNA, CDR2 SNTAGT. V lost 2 bases, J lost 5 bases, and 6 bases lay in between. CDR3 length: 12 residues. The CDR3 here is CASSDRGYGYTF. The CDR3 region has the DNA TGTGCCAGCAGTGACAGGGGATATGGCTACACCTTC.

The gene calls are TRBV19 and TRBJ1-4; D unclear. Between the trimmed V and J ends, which lost 7 bases and 5 bases, there was a span of 11 bases. This CDR3 has 13 amino acids. Germline loops: CDR1 LNHDA, CDR2 SQIVND (reference sequence). CDR3 DNA sequence: TGTGCCAGTAAGCGGGATTGGAATGAAAAACTGTTTTTT. Protein product: CASKRDWNEKLFF.

The sample holds one count of this clone. The J gene is TRBJ1-1, the V gene TRBV7-9; TRBD1 matches at 8 bases. With 2 bases clipped from V and 0 bases from J, the junction kept 2 bases outside the gene matches. The CDR3 loop spans 15 amino acids. Germline V gene sequence: CDR1 SEHNR, CDR2 FQNEAQ (reference sequence). The CDR3 nucleotides are TGTGCCAGCAGCTTACGACAGGGGATGAACACTGAAGCTTTCTTT. This sequence encodes CASSLRQGMNTEAFF.

This clone was seen once. The CDR3 DNA reads as TGTGCCAGCAGTGAAGAGCCGGCGGACGAGCAGTACTTC. Protein sequence: CASSEEPADEQYF. The chain combines TRBV2 with TRBJ2-7, with unresolved D. V was pared by 1 base and J by 5 bases, with 9 bases between. Germline-derived CDR1 and CDR2 are SNHLY and FYNNEI. This CDR3 has 13 amino acids.

The rearrangement uses TRBV7-3 and TRBJ2-1; D not certain. CDR1 is SGHTA and CDR2 is FQGTGA in the germline V gene. The CDR3 sequence is 16 residues long. Deletions cut 5 bases from V and 1 base from J, with 15 bases between. The chain's CDR3 is CASSPVAGPSYNEQFF. CDR3 sequence (DNA): TGTGCCAGCAGCCCCGTCGCCGGCCCATCCTACAATGAGCAGTTCTTC.

This rearrangement joins TRBV13 to TRBJ2-1, with TRBD2 identical over 8 bases. J gave up 4 bases and V 5 bases, and 4 bases lay outside the gene matches. Germline values: CDR1 PRHDT, CDR2 FYEKMQ (reference sequence). The CDR3 extends over 14 amino acids. CDR3 region: CASSPGLAYNEQFF. For the CDR3, the DNA is TGTGCCAGCAGCCCTGGACTAGCATACAATGAGCAGTTCTTC.

The CDR3 is CASSAGSFYGYTF. CDR3 DNA: TGTGCCAGCAGCGCGGGAAGCTTCTATGGCTACACCTTC. The V gene is TRBV11-2, the J gene TRBJ1-2; D not certain. Germline V lookup: CDR1 SGHAT, CDR2 FQNNGV. Trimming left V 5 bases short and J 4 bases short, with 11 bases between. The CDR3 loop spans 13 amino acids.

The rearrangement uses TRBV4-3 and TRBJ2-7; D is ambiguous. CDR1 and CDR2 from the germline V gene are LGHNA and YSLEER. The CDR3 is 16 amino acids. V lost 1 base to trimming and J lost 0 bases, with 13 bases between them. The CDR3, as DNA: TGCGCCAGCAGCCAAGGATCCCTGAGGAACTCCTACGAGCAGTACTTC. Translation: CASSQGSLRNSYEQYF.

The chain recombines TRBV9 with TRBJ2-7, with D hard to call. This CDR3 is built from 14 residues. Trimming took off 7 bases at V and 1 base at J, with 15 bases between the two ends. Germline V gene lookup returns CDR1 SGDLS and CDR2 YYNGEE. This chain's CDR3 is CASAFGVTSYEQYF. CDR3 sequence (DNA): TGTGCCAGCGCTTTTGGGGTAACGTCCTACGAGCAGTACTTC.

The chain links TRBV4-3 to TRBJ2-7; 8 nucleotides align to TRBD1. V lost 0 bases, J lost 3 bases, and 4 bases stayed unmatched. The CDR3 sequence is 15 residues long. Germline V gene lookup returns CDR1 LGHNA and CDR2 YSLEER. In DNA form, the CDR3 reads TGCGCCAGCAGCCAAGATCTCGGGACAGGCTACGAGCAGTACTTC. This encodes CASSQDLGTGYEQYF.

This clone has a single count. V is TRBV5-6 and J is TRBJ2-3; D remains unclear. Trimming left V 0 bases short and J 6 bases short, with 8 bases between. The germline V gene encodes CDR1 SGHDT and CDR2 YYEEEE. The CDR3 has 13 amino acids. Written as DNA, the CDR3 is TGTGCCAGCAGCTTGGGCTCCGTGGATACGCAGTATTTT. As protein: CASSLGSVDTQYF.

The chain carries TRBV30 and TRBJ2-7; 9 bases are a match to TRBD1. There are 13 residues in the CDR3. The V gene end was trimmed by 5 bases and the J gene end by 4 bases; junction bases not matched to a gene: 6. Germline assignment: CDR1 GTSNPN and CDR2 SVGIG (reference sequence). The CDR3 DNA follows: TGTGCCTGGGGGCCGGGACAGGGATACGAGCAGTACTTC. Its translation is CAWGPGQGYEQYF.

The chain is built from TRBV4-1 and TRBJ1-2, with a possible D match to TRBD1 (5 bases). This CDR3 spans 15 amino acids. Germline assignment: CDR1 MGHRA and CDR2 YSYEKL. V lost 0 bases to trimming and J lost 4 bases, with 12 bases between them. CDR3: CASSQDEAGGYGYTF. The CDR3 DNA reads as TGCGCCAGCAGCCAAGATGAGGCGGGGGGCTATGGCTACACCTTC.

The chain joins TRBV11-2 to TRBJ2-5, with D unclear. V dropped 1 base and J dropped 2 bases, with 8 bases sitting between them. Looked up from germline, CDR1 is SGHAT and CDR2 is FQNNGV. The CDR3 loop spans 14 amino acids. This chain's CDR3 is CASSLGAQQETQYF. The CDR3 DNA sequence: TGTGCCAGCAGCTTAGGAGCGCAACAAGAGACCCAGTACTTC. Full variable domain (missing parts from reference TRBV11-2 and TRBJ2-5): EAGVAQSPRYKIIEKRQSVAFWCNPISGHATLYWYQQILGQGPKLLIQFQNNGVVDDSQLPKDRFSAERLKGVDSTLKIQPAKLEDSAVYLCASSLGAQQETQYFGPGTRLLVL.

This clone was found once. The rearrangement joins TRBV14 to TRBJ1-1; D possibly corresponds to TRBD1 (6 bases). The CDR3 spans 14 residues. V lost 0 bases, J lost 7 bases, and 12 bases lay in between. The germline V gene has CDR1 SGHDN and CDR2 FVKESK. The CDR3 loop reads CASSQEEEGGEAFF. DNA for the CDR3: TGTGCCAGCAGCCAAGAAGAGGAAGGGGGTGAAGCTTTCTTT.

The chain links TRBV5-1 to TRBJ2-3; no clear D gene. The germline CDR1 and CDR2 sequences are SGHRS and YFSETQ. CDR3 length: 17 residues. Trimming shortened V by 4 bases and J by 7 bases, and 25 bases separated the two germline ends. Here the CDR3 reads CASSPVKGGATDYTQYF. The DNA for the CDR3 is TGCGCCAGCAGCCCGGTGAAAGGCGGTGCGACTGACTATACGCAGTATTTT.

The chain links TRBV11-2 to TRBJ2-3, with 11 bases matching TRBD2. Germline lookup yields CDR1 SGHAT and CDR2 FQNNGV. The CDR3 is 14 residues long. With 6 bases clipped from V and 4 bases from J, the junction kept 3 bases outside the gene matches. The CDR3 spells CASSTSGGSDTQYF. In DNA, the CDR3 is TGTGCCAGCAGTACTAGCGGGGGCTCAGATACGCAGTATTTT.